Below, 14 T cell receptor beta chains from the same sample are listed, as sequenced in a study of shared clonotypes between healthy human individuals. Assay used: immunoSEQ multiplex PCR; TCRdb lists only in-frame clones, some missing. The repertoire holds some 800,000 clones, with roughly 92% as singletons. Naive-designated CD8 cells lacked CD45RO, were positively enriched for CCR7, and omitted terminally differentiated effector memory CD45RA+ cells. The sample comprised naive CD8+ T cells sorted from blood. These receptors originate from a man between 25 and 39 years old in good health.

The chain employs TRBV19 and TRBJ2-7; D gene ambiguous. V was pared by 6 bases and J by 3 bases, with 9 bases between. This CDR3 region has 12 residues. Germline values: CDR1 LNHDA, CDR2 SQIVND (reference sequence). In DNA form, the CDR3 reads TGTGCCAGTAGAGATGATAGCTACGAGCAGTACTTC. Amino acids: CASRDDSYEQYF.

Note on this clone: One junction end does not reproduce the germline sequence, and a read error may be involved. This rearrangement joins TRBV5-4 to TRBJ2-1; 8 bases are a match to TRBD2. This CDR3 spans 15 amino acids. The germline CDR1 and CDR2 sequences are SGHNT and YYREEE (reference sequence). The CDR3 sequence: CASSLDGVAGWNGIF. CDR3 coding DNA: TGTGCCAGCAGCTTGGATGGGGTAGCGGGATGGAACGGGATCTTC.

Notes on this clone: This same CDR3 is encoded by further DNA sequences in the sample. The J gene is TRBJ2-1, the V gene TRBV29-1; no clear D gene. V shed 3 bases and J shed 4 bases, with 10 bases lying between them. Germline V CDR1 and CDR2: SQVTM, ANQGSEA. This CDR3 is 13 amino acids long. The CDR3 DNA sequence: TGCAGCGTTGAGGGCAGAAGTTACAATGAGCAGTTCTTC. Amino acid sequence: CSVEGRSYNEQFF.

The gene calls are TRBV29-1 and TRBJ2-7; TRBD2 agrees at 12 bases. With V trimmed by 2 bases and J by 5 bases, 4 bases remained unmatched. The germline V gene has CDR1 SQVTM and CDR2 ANQGSEA. CDR3 length equals 14 residues. The CDR3 loop is CSVELAGGPHEQYF. DNA of the CDR3: TGCAGCGTTGAACTAGCGGGAGGGCCCCACGAGCAGTACTTC.

The chain recombines TRBV29-1 with TRBJ2-5; a weak D match, TRBD1 (5 bases). The germline gives CDR1 SQVTM, CDR2 ANQGSEA. V lost 7 bases to trimming and J lost 5 bases, with 17 bases between them. This CDR3 region has 13 residues. Here the CDR3 reads CSALDMLGETQYF. CDR3 nucleotide sequence: TGCAGCGCCCTGGACATGTTAGGGGAGACCCAGTACTTC. The whole variable domain, filled in from reference TRBV29-1 and TRBJ2-5, reads SAVISQKPSRDICQRGTSLTIQCQVDSQVTMMFWYRQQPGQSLTLIATANQGSEATYESGFVIDKFPISRPNLTFSTLTVSNMSPEDSSIYLCSALDMLGETQYFGPGTRLLVL.

The gene calls are TRBV2 and TRBJ2-3, with 10 nucleotides matching TRBD2. Unmatched junction bases numbered 10, after V lost 8 bases and J lost 5 bases. The V gene's germline CDR1 is SNHLY and CDR2 FYNNEI. The length of the CDR3 is 15 residues. Here the CDR3 DNA reads TGTGCCAGCGCCGCCCTAGCGGGAGAAGTAGATACGCAGTATTTT. Protein product: CASAALAGEVDTQYF.

The gene calls are TRBV19 and TRBJ1-5, with D uncertain. Germline assignment: CDR1 LNHDA and CDR2 SQIVND (reference sequence). Trimming removed 3 bases from V and 5 bases from J, with 14 bases in between. The CDR3 runs 15 residues. CDR3 bases: TGTGCCAGTAGTATCCCCGGGCGGAGACATCAGCCCCAGCATTTT. Its protein product is CASSIPGRRHQPQHF.

V gene TRBV4-2 combines with J gene TRBJ2-2; D is perhaps TRBD2 (5 bases). V dropped 4 bases and J dropped 5 bases, with 14 bases sitting between them. Germline V gives CDR1 LGHNA, CDR2 YNFKEQ. The CDR3 is 15 amino acids. CDR3 bases: TGTGCCAGCAGCCCCCGGACTGGGGAGACCGGGGAGCTGTTTTTT. Residues: CASSPRTGETGELFF.

This chain uses TRBV6-1 with TRBJ2-5; TRBD1 or TRBD2 may be the D gene (5 bases each). The germline V gene has CDR1 MNHNS and CDR2 SASEGT. Trimming left V 7 bases short and J 5 bases short, with 11 bases between. The CDR3 length is 12 residues. This CDR3 is CASTGSPETQYF. The CDR3, as DNA: TGTGCCAGCACAGGGAGCCCCGAGACCCAGTACTTC.

Concerning this clone: Other DNA sequences in the same sample also yield this CDR3. The chain combines TRBV6-6 with TRBJ2-7; D possibly corresponds to TRBD1 (5 bases). There are 13 residues in the CDR3. Germline-derived CDR1 and CDR2 are MNHNY and SVGAGI (reference sequence). V was trimmed by 6 bases and J by 0 bases, leaving 9 bases between them. The DNA for the CDR3 is TGTGCCAGCAGCCCCGACAGCTCCTACGAGCAGTACTTC. This gives the protein CASSPDSSYEQYF.

V gene TRBV28 combines with J gene TRBJ1-5; 9 nucleotides match TRBD1. Germline-derived CDR1 and CDR2 are MDHEN and SYDVKM. V shed 5 bases and J 6 bases; nucleotides not matched to a gene: 5. This CDR3 region has 14 residues. The CDR3 sequence: CASSPGTGFQPQHF. The CDR3 DNA follows: TGTGCCAGCAGTCCCGGGACAGGGTTTCAGCCCCAGCATTTT. Full variable domain (remainder filled in from reference TRBV28 and TRBJ1-5): DVKVTQSSRYLVKRTGEKVFLECVQDMDHENMFWYRQDPGLGLRLIYFSYDVKMKEKGDIPEGYSVSREKKERFSLILESASTNQTSMYLCASSPGTGFQPQHFGDGTRLSIL.

The chain has TRBV6-1 and TRBJ1-2; D might be TRBD1 (5 bases). The germline CDR1 and CDR2 sequences are MNHNS and SASEGT. Trimming pared 8 bases from V and 8 bases from J, leaving 15 bases between. This CDR3 region has 12 residues. The CDR3 spells CASRQGLRGYTF. For the CDR3, the DNA is TGTGCCAGCCGTCAGGGACTGCGAGGCTACACCTTC.

This chain connects TRBV5-4 to TRBJ2-1, with TRBD2 matching over 8 bases. The CDR3 extends over 15 amino acids. The trim removed 1 base at V and 4 bases at J, leaving 4 bases unmatched. Germline V gene data show CDR1 as SGHNT and CDR2 as YYREEE (reference sequence). DNA for the CDR3: TGTGCCAGCAGCTTGCGGGGGGGTCTTTACAATGAGCAGTTCTTC. Its protein product is CASSLRGGLYNEQFF.

The chain joins TRBV19 to TRBJ1-2, with D maybe TRBD1 (5 bases). The germline CDR1 and CDR2 sequences are LNHDA and SQIVND (reference sequence). The V end was cut by 8 bases, the J end by 5 bases, with 27 bases between. CDR3 length equals 17 residues. The CDR3 sequence is CASAVGVQVIPRYGYTF. DNA of the CDR3: TGTGCCAGTGCCGTAGGGGTGCAGGTGATACCTAGGTATGGCTACACCTTC.